This T cell receptor (beta chain) was profiled in a study of blood T cell repertoires in COVID-19. Repertoires were generated with immunoSEQ multiplex PCR, while TCRdb's copy carries only in-frame clones and drops some. There are tens of thousands of clones in the sample; approximately 89% occur only once, and 25% to 30% lies in the top ten. The source material was peripheral blood. The TCR sequence derives from a woman of 80 years or more with acute or convalescent COVID-19.

The CDR3 coding sequence is TGTGCCAGCAGCTACAACGAGGGCAGGAAAGCTTTCTTT. Translating gives CASSYNEGRKAFF. The chain links TRBV3-1 (or the pseudogene TRBV3-2) to TRBJ1-1; unclear D gene. V was pared by 5 bases and J by 9 bases, with 16 bases between. Germline lookup yields CDR1 LGHDT and CDR2 YNNKEL (reference sequence). This CDR3 comprises 13 residues.